What follows are 9 T cell receptor beta chains derived from one specimen sequenced in a study of cytomegalovirus exposure and HLA in healthy donors (TCRdb year 2017). Library creation used the immunoSEQ multiplex PCR assay. A mixture of 60 forward primers for TCR Vbeta segments and 13 reverse primers for TCR Jbeta segments was used in the multiplex PCR. What TCRdb holds here is the immuneACCESS table cut down to in-frame rearrangements. Part of the clones is not present; checked against another copy, under half of the missing clones reflect an unresolved V gene, and the others are unexplained. In this sample the table shows about 160,000 clones, around 76% of which occur a single time. The top ten clonotypes cover roughly 2% of the sample. Sequenced input: PBMCs. The source is a female donor in good health and CMV-seronegative.

This clone turned up a few times. The rearrangement uses TRBV5-1 and TRBJ2-1; tentatively, D is TRBD1 (5 bases). This CDR3 is 16 amino acids long. Germline V lookup: CDR1 SGHRS, CDR2 YFSETQ. V was shortened by 3 bases and J by 0 bases, with 13 bases between the two germline ends. The CDR3 nucleotides read TGCGCCAGCAGCTCACAGGCTTTGAGCTCCTACAATGAGCAGTTCTTC. Protein product: CASSSQALSSYNEQFF.

This clone was observed a few times. This chain uses TRBV11-2 with TRBJ2-7, with TRBD1 as a possible D gene (5 bases). The CDR3 spans 14 residues. V lost 0 bases and J lost 6, with 12 bases in between. CDR1 SGHAT and CDR2 FQNNGV come from the germline V gene. CDR3 loop: CASSLDKGSGEQYF. CDR3 nucleotide sequence: TGTGCCAGCAGCTTAGATAAGGGGTCTGGCGAGCAGTACTTC. Together with reference TRBV11-2 and TRBJ2-7, the CDR3 gives the full variable domain: EAGVAQSPRYKIIEKRQSVAFWCNPISGHATLYWYQQILGQGPKLLIQFQNNGVVDDSQLPKDRFSAERLKGVDSTLKIQPAKLEDSAVYLCASSLDKGSGEQYFGPGTRLTVT.

V is TRBV30 and J is TRBJ1-5; D ambiguous. The germline gives CDR1 GTSNPN, CDR2 SVGIG (reference sequence). Trimming removed 3 bases at V and 0 bases at J, with 15 bases between. The CDR3 totals 16 residues. DNA of the CDR3: TGTGCCTGGAGCGAAAGTACCCTCTATAGCAATCAGCCCCAGCATTTT. It codes for CAWSESTLYSNQPQHF.

This chain links TRBV6-5 with TRBJ2-5, with D hard to call. V was cut by 0 bases and J by 3 bases, with 5 bases left in between. The CDR3 loop spans 13 amino acids. The V gene's germline CDR1 is MNHEY and CDR2 SVGAGI. The CDR3 DNA reads as TGTGCCAGCAGTTACTCAAGAGAAGAGACCCAGTACTTC. Translated: CASSYSREETQYF.

The chain is built from TRBV6-6 and TRBJ1-2; no definite D call. V lost 0 bases, J lost 0 bases, and 5 bases lay in between. Germline V gene lookup returns CDR1 MNHNY and CDR2 SVGAGI (reference sequence). This CDR3 region has 14 residues. Here the CDR3 reads CASSYSTANYGYTF. CDR3 DNA sequence: TGTGCCAGCAGTTACTCTACGGCTAACTATGGCTACACCTTC.

The rearrangement joins TRBV10-1 to TRBJ2-1, with 9 bases aligning to TRBD2. After removal of 3 bases from V and 1 base from J, the junction contained 4 bases not matched to a gene. Looked up from germline, CDR1 is WNHNN and CDR2 is SYGVQD (reference sequence). The CDR3 extends over 16 amino acids. The DNA of the CDR3 is TGCGCCAGCAGTGATGCAGCGGGGGGATCCTACAATGAGCAGTTCTTC. Encoded protein: CASSDAAGGSYNEQFF.

The CDR3, as DNA: TGTGCCAGCAGCTTAGATCGACAGGAAGCTTTCTTT. Translating gives CASSLDRQEAFF. This sequence joins TRBV7-2 and TRBJ1-1; TRBD1 might be the D (5 bases). V shed 1 base and J shed 8 bases, with 8 bases lying between them. CDR1 SGHTA and CDR2 FQGNSA come from the germline V gene. This CDR3 has 12 amino acids.

The rearrangement links TRBV5-6 to TRBJ1-1, with D uncertain. CDR1 is SGHDT and CDR2 is YYEEEE in the germline V gene. CDR3 size: 13 residues. The V gene lost 2 bases and the J gene lost 0 bases, with 5 bases spanning the gap. In DNA, the CDR3 is TGTGCCAGCAGCTTACAGTTGAACACTGAAGCTTTCTTT. The encoded protein is CASSLQLNTEAFF. Drawing the rest from reference TRBV5-6 and TRBJ1-1, the complete variable domain is DAGVTQSPTHLIKTRGQQVTLRCSPKSGHDTVSWYQQALGQGPQFIFQYYEEEERQRGNFPDRFSGHQFPNYSSELNVNALLLGDSALYLCASSLQLNTEAFFGQGTRLTVV.

This sequence joins TRBV6-5 and TRBJ1-2; D unresolved. Germline V gene lookup returns CDR1 MNHEY and CDR2 SVGAGI. This CDR3 has 12 amino acids. V was trimmed by 7 bases and J by 7 bases, leaving 13 bases between them. The CDR3 region has the DNA TGTGCCAGCACCACCGTGTCCAGTGGCTACACCTTC. Translating it yields CASTTVSSGYTF.